This passage covers 32 T cell receptor beta chains from one sample sequenced in a study of cytomegalovirus exposure and HLA in healthy donors. The study ran its PCR with 60 Vbeta and 13 Jbeta primers. TCRdb's copy holds only in-frame clones and misses some; the assay was immunoSEQ multiplex PCR. The data hold 150,000 to 200,000 clones, with 60% to 80% observed a single time. Sequenced input: PBMCs. The source is a man aged 50-59 years in good health and CMV-seropositive.

The J gene is TRBJ2-5, the V gene TRBV11-2, with 7 nucleotides matching TRBD1. CDR1 is SGHAT, CDR2 FQNNGV, per germline. This CDR3 region has 16 residues. J gave up 4 bases and V 5 bases, and 13 bases lay outside the gene matches. CDR3 region: CASSTQQGNLGETQYF. Here the CDR3 DNA reads TGTGCCAGCAGCACGCAACAGGGGAATTTAGGAGAGACCCAGTACTTC.

The chain is built from TRBV28 and TRBJ2-2, with 11 bases matching TRBD2. Germline-derived CDR1 and CDR2 are MDHEN and SYDVKM. V trimming: 3 bases; J trimming: 6 bases; junction bases outside the gene matches: 3. CDR3 size: 15 residues. Here the CDR3 DNA reads TGTGCCAGCAGTTTTAGCGGGGGGGCCGCCGGGGAGCTGTTTTTT. This encodes CASSFSGGAAGELFF.

This clone has just a few counts. The rearrangement uses TRBV18 and TRBJ1-4; no clear D gene. Trimming took 3 bases from V and 7 from J, leaving 15 bases between them. The CDR3 loop spans 15 amino acids. Germline CDR1 KGHSH, CDR2 LQKENI. The CDR3 sequence is CASSPDFREGEKLFF. The CDR3 DNA sequence: TGTGCCAGCTCACCGGATTTCCGGGAAGGTGAAAAACTGTTTTTT.

DNA of the CDR3: TGCGCCAGCAGCCTTCACAGGGAGGGGCTCGAGCAGTACTTC. Protein: CASSLHREGLEQYF. The rearrangement joins TRBV4-3 to TRBJ2-7; TRBD2 is a possible D gene (7 bases). Trimming took 4 bases from V and 6 from J, leaving 16 bases between them. Germline-derived CDR1 and CDR2 are LGHNA and YSLEER. The CDR3 runs to 14 residues.

CDR3: CASSFAGQGIRTDTQYF. The CDR3 nucleotides are TGCGCCAGCAGCTTCGCAGGACAGGGGATTCGGACAGATACGCAGTATTTT. V usage is TRBV5-1 and J usage is TRBJ2-3; TRBD1 matches at 9 bases. The CDR3 sequence is 17 residues long. Looked up from germline, CDR1 is SGHRS and CDR2 is YFSETQ. V lost 2 bases to trimming and J lost 3 bases; unmatched junction nucleotides: 10.

The chain recombines TRBV12-5 with TRBJ1-3; D perhaps matches TRBD1 (6 bases). V was clipped by 7 bases and J by 4 bases, with 8 bases between them. Germline V CDR1 and CDR2: LGHNT, FRNRAP. The CDR3 is 12 residues long. In DNA, the CDR3 is TGTGCTAGTGCAGGGGACGGAAACACCATATATTTT. This gives the protein CASAGDGNTIYF.

The rearrangement joins TRBV6-1 to TRBJ1-2; TRBD1 agrees at 11 bases. V lost 2 bases to trimming and J lost 5 bases; unmatched junction nucleotides: 10. This CDR3 has 17 amino acids. Germline CDR1 and CDR2: MNHNS and SASEGT. The CDR3 protein is CASSERLGQGARYGYTF. CDR3 nucleotide sequence: TGTGCCAGCAGTGAAAGGCTAGGACAGGGGGCGAGGTATGGCTACACCTTC.

The genes are TRBV27 and TRBJ1-6; tentative D call: TRBD1 (5 bases). Germline lookup yields CDR1 MNHEY and CDR2 SMNVEV (reference sequence). The CDR3 sequence is 14 residues long. The ends were cut back, 2 bases at V and 7 bases at J, with 9 bases in the middle. The CDR3 is CASSLRGSNSPLHF. The CDR3 nucleotides are TGTGCCAGCAGTTTACGGGGGAGCAATTCACCCCTCCACTTT.

The V call is TRBV4-1, the J call TRBJ1-5; D perhaps matches TRBD1 (5 bases). CDR3 size: 15 residues. Trimming removed 4 bases at V and 7 bases at J, with 17 bases between. CDR1 and CDR2 (germline): MGHRA, YSYEKL. Here the CDR3 DNA reads TGCGCCAGCAGCCCTTCGGACAATGACGTGCAGCCCCAGCATTTT. It translates to CASSPSDNDVQPQHF.

This clone was counted a single time. The chain employs TRBV4-1 and TRBJ1-5; 7 nucleotides align to TRBD1. CDR3 size: 17 residues. J lost 2 bases, V lost 3 bases, and 10 bases had no gene match. From germline, CDR1 is MGHRA and CDR2 YSYEKL. The CDR3 spells CASSQVNRGSGNQPQHF. The DNA of the CDR3 is TGCGCCAGCAGCCAGGTTAACAGGGGCAGTGGCAATCAGCCCCAGCATTTT.

This sequence joins TRBV19 and TRBJ2-2, with 8 bases fitting TRBD1. Trimming removed 7 bases from V and 6 bases from J; junction bases left unmatched: 7. Germline V gives CDR1 LNHDA, CDR2 SQIVND (reference sequence). This CDR3 region has 14 residues. The CDR3 DNA is TGTGCCAGTATTACTCAGGGGGCGGCCGGGGAGCTGTTTTTT. Translation gives CASITQGAAGELFF.

The chain has TRBV7-8 and TRBJ2-7; D not resolved. The CDR3 contains 13 residues. Per germline, CDR1 SGHVS and CDR2 FQNEAQ. Trimming shortened V by 0 bases and J by 1 base, and 4 bases separated the two germline ends. CDR3 sequence (DNA): TGTGCCAGCAGCTTAGCGGAGTCCTACGAGCAGTACTTC. Translating it yields CASSLAESYEQYF. Based on the CDR3 plus reference TRBV7-8 and TRBJ2-7, the full variable domain is GAGVSQSPRYKVAKRGQDVALRCDPISGHVSLFWYQQALGQGPEFLTYFQNEAQLDKSGLPSDRFFAERPEGSVSTLKIQRTQQEDSAVYLCASSLAESYEQYFGPGTRLTVT.

The chain carries TRBV5-6 and TRBJ1-1; 9 bases are a match to TRBD1. V was pared by 4 bases and J by 6 bases, with 13 bases of the junction left unmatched. Germline CDR1 reads SGHDT; CDR2 reads YYEEEE. The CDR3 runs 16 residues. The CDR3 loop is CASSPRPGQGSAEAFF. CDR3 DNA: TGTGCCAGCAGCCCGCGGCCAGGACAGGGGTCGGCTGAAGCTTTCTTT.

This clone appeared once. The J gene is TRBJ2-2, the V gene TRBV5-1; 9 bases map to TRBD2. The length of the CDR3 is 16 residues. With 2 bases clipped from V and 1 base from J, the junction kept 3 bases outside the gene matches. Per germline, CDR1 SGHRS and CDR2 YFSETQ. CDR3 amino acids: CASSLLSGGNTGELFF. The DNA of the CDR3 is TGCGCCAGCAGCTTACTTAGCGGGGGGAACACCGGGGAGCTGTTTTTT. Combining the CDR3 with reference TRBV5-1 and TRBJ2-2 gives the whole variable domain KAGVTQTPRYLIKTRGQQVTLSCSPISGHRSVSWYQQTPGQGLQFLFEYFSETQRNKGNFPGRFSGRQFSNSRSEMNVSTLELGDSALYLCASSLLSGGNTGELFFGEGSRLTVL.

The genes are TRBV28 and TRBJ2-2; TRBD2 matches 7 bases. The CDR3 length is 16 residues. Unmatched junction bases numbered 7, after V lost 5 bases and J lost 1 base. The germline V gene has CDR1 MDHEN and CDR2 SYDVKM. CDR3 protein: CASSPRGGRNTGELFF. Here the CDR3 DNA reads TGTGCCAGCAGTCCCCGGGGAGGGCGGAACACCGGGGAGCTGTTTTTT.

This clone was counted a single time. V usage is TRBV5-4 and J usage is TRBJ2-2, with 9 nucleotides matching TRBD1. V shed 5 bases, J shed 1 base, and the junction held 6 bases outside the gene matches. This CDR3 spans 16 amino acids. CDR1 and CDR2 from the germline V gene are SGHNT and YYREEE (reference sequence). The CDR3 spells CASSMPGQGNTGELFF. CDR3 coding DNA: TGTGCCAGCAGTATGCCGGGACAGGGGAACACCGGGGAGCTGTTTTTT.

This clone was detected a few times. The chain carries TRBV7-9 and TRBJ1-2, with a tentative D call TRBD1 (6 bases). From germline, CDR1 is SEHNR and CDR2 FQNEAQ (reference sequence). The CDR3 loop spans 14 amino acids. V was pared by 1 base and J by 2 bases, with 8 bases between. This CDR3 reads CASSLETGNYGYTF. In nucleotides, the CDR3 is TGTGCCAGCAGCTTAGAAACAGGGAACTATGGCTACACCTTC.

The rearrangement joins TRBV27 to TRBJ1-4; D not resolved. This CDR3 has 14 residues. Germline V gene sequence: CDR1 MNHEY, CDR2 SMNVEV (reference sequence). Trimming stripped 9 bases from V and 7 bases from J, with 18 bases between. The CDR3 sequence is CASRAGRRSEKLFF. In DNA, the CDR3 is TGTGCCAGTAGAGCCGGACGGAGGAGTGAAAAACTGTTTTTT.

The V call is TRBV28, the J call TRBJ2-7; maybe TRBD1 (8 bases). V lost 6 bases and J lost 7, with 16 bases in between. This CDR3 comprises 13 residues. Germline lookup yields CDR1 MDHEN and CDR2 SYDVKM. The CDR3 protein is CASRATGGGEQYV. The CDR3 DNA reads as TGTGCCAGCAGAGCCACAGGGGGAGGGGAGCAGTACGTC.

The chain has TRBV4-1 and TRBJ1-5, with a weak D call TRBD1 (6 bases). The germline V and J ends were trimmed by 0 bases and 8 bases, with 20 bases remaining between them. Germline-derived CDR1 and CDR2 are MGHRA and YSYEKL. The CDR3 runs to 17 residues. Written as DNA, the CDR3 is TGCGCCAGCAGCCAAGATTGGGCAGGGGACCGTATCAAGCCCCAGCATTTT. Protein sequence: CASSQDWAGDRIKPQHF.

The chain has TRBV5-4 and TRBJ2-3; 8 bases line up with TRBD1. Germline loops: CDR1 SGHNT, CDR2 YYREEE (reference sequence). V was pared by 0 bases and J by 4 bases, with 4 bases of the junction left unmatched. The CDR3 totals 15 residues. The CDR3 DNA follows: TGTGCCAGCAGCTTGGAACCACAGGGGGCAGATACGCAGTATTTT. This gives the protein CASSLEPQGADTQYF.

V usage is TRBV15 and J usage is TRBJ2-7, with D unclear. The germline gives CDR1 LNHNV, CDR2 YYDKDF (reference sequence). V was shortened by 1 base and J by 2 bases, with 12 bases between the two germline ends. This CDR3 has 15 amino acids. The CDR3 here is CATSRVGVKPYEQYV. The CDR3, as DNA: TGTGCCACCAGCAGAGTCGGAGTAAAACCCTACGAGCAGTACGTC.

The chain uses TRBV6-5 and TRBJ1-1; TRBD1 matches at 9 bases. Germline trimming cut 5 bases from V and 10 bases from J; bases unmatched to any gene: 5. Germline loops: CDR1 MNHEY, CDR2 SVGAGI. This CDR3 region has 12 residues. The CDR3 DNA reads TGTGCCAGCAGTGAACAGGGGGCCGTAGCTTTCTTT. This codes for CASSEQGAVAFF.

This clone was seen a handful of times. The chain uses TRBV7-6 and TRBJ1-1; no clear D gene. Trimming stripped 2 bases from V and 4 bases from J, with 5 bases between. This CDR3 is built from 12 residues. The germline gives CDR1 SGHVS, CDR2 FNYEAQ. The CDR3 DNA sequence: TGTGCCAGCAGCTTACCGGGCACTGAAGCTTTCTTT. Encoded protein: CASSLPGTEAFF.

This sequence joins TRBV11-2 and TRBJ1-1, with a tentative D call TRBD1 (6 bases). The CDR3 runs 14 residues. Germline V gives CDR1 SGHAT, CDR2 FQNNGV. Trimming took off 0 bases at V and 6 bases at J, with 11 bases between the two ends. CDR3 nucleotide sequence: TGTGCCAGCAGCTTAGATTACAGGGTGCCTGAAGCTTTCTTT. Protein: CASSLDYRVPEAFF. Full variable domain (remainder filled in from reference TRBV11-2 and TRBJ1-1): EAGVAQSPRYKIIEKRQSVAFWCNPISGHATLYWYQQILGQGPKLLIQFQNNGVVDDSQLPKDRFSAERLKGVDSTLKIQPAKLEDSAVYLCASSLDYRVPEAFFGQGTRLTVV.

This clone has a handful of counts. The V and J genes are TRBV6-4 and TRBJ1-1, with 8 bases matching TRBD1. The CDR3 sequence is 15 residues long. The germline V gene encodes CDR1 MRHNA and CDR2 SNTAGT. V shed 0 bases and J 1 base; nucleotides not matched to a gene: 1. DNA of the CDR3: TGTGCCAGCAGTGACTCAGGGACAGGGAACACTGAAGCTTTCTTT. This encodes CASSDSGTGNTEAFF.

J is TRBJ2-7 and V is TRBV4-1; TRBD1 might be the D (6 bases). The CDR3 contains 16 residues. Trimming removed 2 bases at V and 2 bases at J, with 16 bases between. CDR1 is MGHRA and CDR2 is YSYEKL in the germline V gene. The CDR3 DNA reads TGCGCCAGCAGCCAACCAGGGGCGTCAGGAACCTACGAGCAGTACTTC. Translation: CASSQPGASGTYEQYF.

A single count supports this clone. This sequence joins TRBV4-1 and TRBJ2-1; 8 bases align to TRBD2. J was trimmed by 0 bases and V by 4 bases; bases with no gene match: 14. CDR1 and CDR2 (germline): MGHRA, YSYEKL. This CDR3 region has 19 residues. Here the CDR3 DNA reads TGCGCCAGCAGCCGATCCGGGTCAGCGGGGACTAGCTCCTACAATGAGCAGTTCTTC. It specifies CASSRSGSAGTSSYNEQFF.

The rearrangement links TRBV19 to TRBJ1-5, with 10 bases that match TRBD1. J gave up 4 bases and V 3 bases, and 3 bases lay outside the gene matches. Germline CDR1 LNHDA, CDR2 SQIVND (reference sequence). There are 15 residues in the CDR3. Here the CDR3 reads CASSMRQGANQPQHF. CDR3 DNA sequence: TGTGCCAGTAGTATGAGACAGGGGGCTAATCAGCCCCAGCATTTT. Full variable domain (outside the CDR3, taken from reference TRBV19 and TRBJ1-5): DGGITQSPKYLFRKEGQNVTLSCEQNLNHDAMYWYRQDPGQGLRLIYYSQIVNDFQKGDIAEGYSVSREKKESFPLTVTSAQKNPTAFYLCASSMRQGANQPQHFGDGTRLSIL.

J is TRBJ1-5 and V is TRBV4-1; no clear D gene. Germline loops: CDR1 MGHRA, CDR2 YSYEKL. The CDR3 loop spans 15 amino acids. V was clipped by 2 bases and J by 4 bases, with 12 bases between them. CDR3: CASSQTQGSNQPQHF. The DNA of the CDR3 is TGCGCCAGCAGCCAAACTCAAGGGAGTAATCAGCCCCAGCATTTT.

This chain connects TRBV6-5 to TRBJ2-7, with 13 bases aligning to TRBD2. Trimming took 2 bases from V and 9 from J; bases not matched to a gene: 10. Per the germline V gene, CDR1 is MNHEY and CDR2 is SVGAGI. The CDR3 has 16 amino acids. The CDR3 DNA reads TGTGCCAGCAGTTACAGTGGCACTAGCGGGGGGGCCGGGCAGTACTTC. It translates to CASSYSGTSGGAGQYF.

This clone was observed a handful of times. The V call is TRBV5-1, the J call TRBJ1-6; 10 bases are shared with TRBD1. V was clipped by 4 bases and J by 9 bases; unmatched bases: 10. The CDR3 covers 16 residues. The germline CDR1 and CDR2 sequences are SGHRS and YFSETQ. Written as DNA, the CDR3 is TGCGCCAGCAGCGCCCGACAGGGGGCCAAGAGTTCACCCCTCCACTTT. Protein sequence: CASSARQGAKSSPLHF.